This record covers a single T cell receptor beta chain. Its antigen specificity is not known. Base qualities are not at hand, and no much larger clone is one base apart. The data were taken from a study of T cell changes during pregnancy in multiple sclerosis (dated by TCRdb to the late 2010s). Describing the broader study: In women with multiple sclerosis, the researchers looked at how the T cell repertoire shifted as pregnancy progressed.

Library creation used the immunoSEQ multiplex PCR assay. TCRdb mirrors the immuneACCESS table, restricted to in-frame sequences. Some clones are absent from its copies; in checked studies, under half trace to an unresolved V gene, and the reason for the others is unknown. The sample table records tens of thousands of clones; roughly 91% of these occur just once. The ten largest clones represent roughly 0.56% of the sample. The CDR3 runs 12 residues from the cysteine to the phenylalanine. Only CDR3 DNA is held: 36 bases, read in frame from base 1. CDR1 and CDR2 are read off the germline V gene as MNHEY and SVGAGI. From V the trimming removes 6 bases and from J it removes 5 bases, while the gene matches leave 1 base of the junction unaccounted for.

The chain was built from TRBV6-5 and TRBJ2-7, and TRBD1 matches 10 of the central bases. The sequence derives from a female donor with multiple sclerosis, enrolled in a pregnancy study. The sequences come from CD4+ T cells from peripheral blood mononuclear cells, collected in the first trimester of pregnancy. The CDR3 region has the sequence CASRTGGDEQYF. The nucleotide sequence reads TGTGCCAGCAGGACAGGGGGCGACGAGCAGTACTTC.